This is a list of T cell receptor beta chains from one sample in a study of long-term antiretroviral therapy in people with HIV. Sequencing used immunoSEQ multiplex PCR; TCRdb keeps in-frame clones, though not all of them. This table has some 12,000 clones, 82% appearing once. The source was unsorted PBMCs, collected 1.2 years after starting antiretroviral therapy. These receptors came from a middle-aged man with HIV. The CDR3 runs from the conserved cysteine through the conserved F or W. D genes are given only for firm matches. Not every row has a clone size; where given, it reads once, few, many or a size class.

d_gene	v_gene	abundance	j_gene	CDR3aa	CDR3nt
NA	TRBV6-1	NA	TRBJ1-5	CASSAHYRTDQPQHF	TGTGCCAGCAGTGCCCACTACAGGACCGATCAGCCCCAGCATTTT
NA	TRBV7-2	once	TRBJ2-7	CASSLTPSYEQYF	TGTGCCAGCAGCTTAACACCATCCTACGAGCAGTACTTC
NA	TRBV6-6	NA	TRBJ2-2	CASSYSPLGELFF	TGTGCCAGCAGTTACTCCCCCCTCGGGGAGCTGTTTTTT
NA	TRBV28	NA	TRBJ2-7	CASEEGGTSYEQYF	TGTGCCAGCGAGGAGGGGGGGACGTCCTACGAGCAGTACTTC
NA	TRBV20-1	few	TRBJ2-3	CSAYPEDTQYF	TGCAGTGCCTACCCGGAAGATACGCAGTATTTT
NA	TRBV4-1	NA	TRBJ1-4	CASSQGRLQADEKLFF	TGCGCCAGCAGCCAAGGGCGGTTGCAGGCGGATGAAAAACTGTTTTTT
NA	TRBV27	few	TRBJ1-6	CASSLSRPSMHSPLHF	TGTGCCAGCAGTTTGTCTCGCCCGAGTATGCATTCACCCCTCCACTTT
NA	TRBV19	once	TRBJ1-2	CASSTPGTSGYTF	TGTGCCAGTAGTACGCCCGGGACTAGCGGCTACACCTTC
TRBD2	TRBV5-1	NA	TRBJ2-5	CASSPGTSGGGETQYF	TGCGCCAGCAGCCCCGGGACTAGCGGGGGGGGAGAGACCCAGTACTTC
TRBD2	TRBV5-6	NA	TRBJ2-3	CASSLESSGEGDTQYF	TGTGCCAGCAGCTTGGAGTCTAGCGGGGAGGGAGATACGCAGTATTTT
TRBD1	TRBV11-2	NA	TRBJ1-1	CASGLHRGNTEAFF	TGTGCCAGCGGCCTTCACAGGGGGAACACTGAAGCTTTCTTT
NA	TRBV15	NA	TRBJ2-7	CATSSQASSSYEQYF	TGTGCCACCAGCAGTCAGGCGAGCAGCTCCTACGAGCAGTACTTC
TRBD1	TRBV9	NA	TRBJ2-7	CASSVGEDRGYEQYF	TGTGCCAGCAGCGTAGGAGAGGACAGGGGTTACGAGCAGTACTTC
NA	TRBV6-1	NA	TRBJ2-7	CASSERLTVTSYEQYF	TGTGCCAGCAGTGAACGTCTGACAGTGACTTCCTACGAGCAGTACTTC
TRBD2	TRBV7-8	once	TRBJ2-4	CASSSRAGGAPGAKNIQYF	TGTGCCAGCAGCTCCCGGGCGGGGGGGGCCCCGGGGGCCAAAAACATTCAGTACTTC
NA	TRBV9	NA	TRBJ2-2	CASSAVTGPNTGELFF	TGTGCCAGCAGCGCCGTGACTGGCCCGAACACCGGGGAGCTGTTTTTT
TRBD1	TRBV5-5	NA	TRBJ2-7	CASSNRDRDSYEQYF	TGTGCCAGCAGCAACCGGGACAGGGATTCGTACGAGCAGTACTTC
TRBD2	TRBV7-2	NA	TRBJ2-3	CASSRTSGGATDTQYF	TGTGCCAGCAGCCGGACTAGCGGGGGGGCCACAGATACGCAGTATTTT
TRBD2	TRBV4-1	NA	TRBJ2-1	CASSQTSGGGYNEQFF	TGCGCCAGCAGCCAGACTAGCGGGGGGGGATACAATGAGCAGTTCTTC
NA	TRBV15	NA	TRBJ2-1	CATSRGSGEGTYNEQFF	TGTGCCACCAGCAGAGGTTCAGGAGAAGGGACCTACAATGAGCAGTTCTTC